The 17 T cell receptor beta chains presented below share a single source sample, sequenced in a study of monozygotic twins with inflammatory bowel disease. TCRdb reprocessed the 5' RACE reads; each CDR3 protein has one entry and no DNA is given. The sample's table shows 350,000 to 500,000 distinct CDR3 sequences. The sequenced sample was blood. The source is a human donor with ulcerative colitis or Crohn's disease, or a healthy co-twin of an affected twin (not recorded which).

CDR3 residues: CASSMGREVSTDTQYF. The rearrangement links TRBV19 to TRBJ2-3; TCRdb calls TRBD1, which cannot be checked without DNA. Germline-derived CDR1 and CDR2 are LNHDA and SQIVND (reference sequence). This CDR3 has 16 residues. Combining the CDR3 with reference TRBV19 and TRBJ2-3 gives the whole variable domain DGGITQSPKYLFRKEGQNVTLSCEQNLNHDAMYWYRQDPGQGLRLIYYSQIVNDFQKGDIAEGYSVSREKKESFPLTVTSAQKNPTAFYLCASSMGREVSTDTQYFGPGTRLTVL.

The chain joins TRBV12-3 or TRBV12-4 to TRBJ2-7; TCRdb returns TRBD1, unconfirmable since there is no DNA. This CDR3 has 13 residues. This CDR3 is CASKDGGPYEQYF.

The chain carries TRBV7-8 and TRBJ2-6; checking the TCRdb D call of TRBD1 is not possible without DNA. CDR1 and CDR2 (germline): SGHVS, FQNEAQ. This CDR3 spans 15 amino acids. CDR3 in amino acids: CASSLETGRANVLTF.

The CDR3 is CASSFNRDSSGNTIYF. The V gene is TRBV6-5, the J gene TRBJ1-3; TCRdb reports TRBD1, a call that lacks DNA to check it against. Germline values: CDR1 MNHEY, CDR2 SVGAGI. The CDR3 runs to 16 residues.

The CDR3: CASSRLTGNTEAFF. This rearrangement joins TRBV3-1 to TRBJ1-1; TCRdb returns TRBD1, unconfirmable since there is no DNA. The V gene's germline CDR1 is LGHDT and CDR2 YNNKEL (reference sequence). The CDR3 length is 14 residues.

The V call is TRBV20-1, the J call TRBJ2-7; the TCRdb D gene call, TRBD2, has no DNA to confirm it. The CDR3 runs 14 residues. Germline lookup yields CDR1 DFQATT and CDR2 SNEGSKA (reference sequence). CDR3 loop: CSARDRSGDNEQYF.

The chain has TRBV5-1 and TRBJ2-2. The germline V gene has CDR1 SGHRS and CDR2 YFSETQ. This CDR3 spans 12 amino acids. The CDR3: CASSWDTGELFF.

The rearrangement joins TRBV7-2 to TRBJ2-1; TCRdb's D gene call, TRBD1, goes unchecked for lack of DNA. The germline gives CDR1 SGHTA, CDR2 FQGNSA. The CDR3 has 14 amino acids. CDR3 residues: CASSLGRTVGVEFF.

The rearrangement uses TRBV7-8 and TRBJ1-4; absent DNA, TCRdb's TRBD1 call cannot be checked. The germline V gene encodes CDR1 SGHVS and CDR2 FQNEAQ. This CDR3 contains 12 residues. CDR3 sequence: CASSARTEKLFF.

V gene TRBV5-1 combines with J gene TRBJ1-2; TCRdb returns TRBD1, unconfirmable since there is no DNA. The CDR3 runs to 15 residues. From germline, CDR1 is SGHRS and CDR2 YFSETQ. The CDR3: CASSVGTAQNYGYTF.

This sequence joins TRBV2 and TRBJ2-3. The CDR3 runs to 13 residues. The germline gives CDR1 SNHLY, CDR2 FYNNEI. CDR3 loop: CASSGELTDTQYF.

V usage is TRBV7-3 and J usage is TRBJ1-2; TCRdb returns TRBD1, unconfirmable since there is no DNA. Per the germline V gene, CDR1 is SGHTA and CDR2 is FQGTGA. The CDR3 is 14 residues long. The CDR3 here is CASSPTTGGGGYTF.

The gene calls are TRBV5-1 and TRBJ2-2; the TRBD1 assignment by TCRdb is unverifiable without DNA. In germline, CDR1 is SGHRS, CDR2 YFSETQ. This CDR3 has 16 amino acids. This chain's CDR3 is CASSPELTALTGELFF.

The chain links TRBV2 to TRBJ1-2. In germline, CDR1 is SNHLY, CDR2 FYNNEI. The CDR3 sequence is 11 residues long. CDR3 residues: CAGLVLYGYTF.

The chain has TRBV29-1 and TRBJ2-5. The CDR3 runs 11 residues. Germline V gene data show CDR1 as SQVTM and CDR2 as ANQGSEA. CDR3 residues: CSAWAQETQYF.

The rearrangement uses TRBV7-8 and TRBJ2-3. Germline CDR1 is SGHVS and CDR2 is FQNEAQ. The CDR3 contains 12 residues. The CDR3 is CASSFTGDTQYF.

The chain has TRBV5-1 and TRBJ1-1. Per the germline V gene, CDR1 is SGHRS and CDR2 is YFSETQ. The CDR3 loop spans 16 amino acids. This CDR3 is CASSLGQDKSNTEAFF.